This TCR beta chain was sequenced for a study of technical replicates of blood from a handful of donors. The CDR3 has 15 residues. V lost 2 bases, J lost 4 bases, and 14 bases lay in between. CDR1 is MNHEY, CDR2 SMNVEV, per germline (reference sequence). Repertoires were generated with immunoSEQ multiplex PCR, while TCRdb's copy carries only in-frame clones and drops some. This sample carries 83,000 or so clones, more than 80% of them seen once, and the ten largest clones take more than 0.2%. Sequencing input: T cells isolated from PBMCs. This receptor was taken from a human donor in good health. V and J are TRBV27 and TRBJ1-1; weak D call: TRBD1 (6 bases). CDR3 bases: TGTGCCAGCAGTTTAGTGGGCAGGGGCACCACTGAAGCTTTCTTT. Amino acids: CASSLVGRGTTEAFF.